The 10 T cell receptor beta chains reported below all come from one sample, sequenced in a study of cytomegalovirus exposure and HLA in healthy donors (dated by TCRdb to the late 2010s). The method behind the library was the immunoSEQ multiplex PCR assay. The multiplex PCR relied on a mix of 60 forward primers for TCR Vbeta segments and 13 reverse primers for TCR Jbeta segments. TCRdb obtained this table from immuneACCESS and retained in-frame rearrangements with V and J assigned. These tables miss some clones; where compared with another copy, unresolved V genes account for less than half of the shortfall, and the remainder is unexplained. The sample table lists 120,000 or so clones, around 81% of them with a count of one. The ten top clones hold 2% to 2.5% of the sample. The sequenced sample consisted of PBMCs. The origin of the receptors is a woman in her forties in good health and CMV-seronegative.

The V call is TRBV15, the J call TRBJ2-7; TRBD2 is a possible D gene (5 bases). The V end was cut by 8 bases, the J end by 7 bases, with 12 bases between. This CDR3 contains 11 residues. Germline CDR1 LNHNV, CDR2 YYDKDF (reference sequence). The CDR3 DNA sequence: TGTGCCACCGAAGCCGGGAATGAGCAGTACTTC. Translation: CATEAGNEQYF.

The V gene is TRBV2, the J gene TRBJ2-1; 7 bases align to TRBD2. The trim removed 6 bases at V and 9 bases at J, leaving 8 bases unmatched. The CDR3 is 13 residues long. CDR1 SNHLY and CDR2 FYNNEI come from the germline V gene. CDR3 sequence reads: CASRERGPTEQFF. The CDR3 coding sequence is TGTGCCAGCAGAGAGCGGGGACCAACTGAGCAGTTCTTC.

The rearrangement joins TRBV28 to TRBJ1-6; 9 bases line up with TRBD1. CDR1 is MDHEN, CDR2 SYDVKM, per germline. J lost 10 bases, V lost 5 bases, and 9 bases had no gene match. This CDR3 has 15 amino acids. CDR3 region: CASSPPAGTGSPLHF. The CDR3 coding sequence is TGTGCCAGCAGTCCACCTGCGGGGACAGGGTCACCCCTCCACTTT.

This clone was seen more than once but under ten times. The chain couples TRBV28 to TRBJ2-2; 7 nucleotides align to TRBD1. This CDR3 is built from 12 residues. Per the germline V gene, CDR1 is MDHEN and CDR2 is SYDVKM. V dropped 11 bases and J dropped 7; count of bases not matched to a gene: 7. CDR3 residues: CAAVQGVGELFF. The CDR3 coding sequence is TGTGCCGCCGTCCAGGGGGTCGGGGAGCTGTTTTTT.

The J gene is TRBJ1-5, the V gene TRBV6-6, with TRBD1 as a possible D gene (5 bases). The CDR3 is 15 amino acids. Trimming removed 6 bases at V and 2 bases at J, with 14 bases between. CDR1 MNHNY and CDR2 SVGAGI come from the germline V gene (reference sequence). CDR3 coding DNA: TGTGCCAGCAGGACAGTCCTTCAGGGCAATCAGCCCCAGCATTTT. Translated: CASRTVLQGNQPQHF.

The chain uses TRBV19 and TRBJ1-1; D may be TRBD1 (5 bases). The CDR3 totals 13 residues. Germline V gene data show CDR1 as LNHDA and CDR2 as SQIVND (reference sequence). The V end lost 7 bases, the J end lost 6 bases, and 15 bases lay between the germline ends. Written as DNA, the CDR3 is TGTGCCAGTAAGCCCGGGGGAACGCCTGAAGCTTTCTTT. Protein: CASKPGGTPEAFF.

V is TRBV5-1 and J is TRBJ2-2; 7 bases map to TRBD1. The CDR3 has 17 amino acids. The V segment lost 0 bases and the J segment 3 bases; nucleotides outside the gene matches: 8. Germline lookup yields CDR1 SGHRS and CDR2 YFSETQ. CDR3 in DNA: TGCGCCAGCAGCTTGGTTAAAGGGGGCCTCCACACCGGGGAGCTGTTTTTT. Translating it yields CASSLVKGGLHTGELFF. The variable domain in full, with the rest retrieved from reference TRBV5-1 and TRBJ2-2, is KAGVTQTPRYLIKTRGQQVTLSCSPISGHRSVSWYQQTPGQGLQFLFEYFSETQRNKGNFPGRFSGRQFSNSRSEMNVSTLELGDSALYLCASSLVKGGLHTGELFFGEGSRLTVL.

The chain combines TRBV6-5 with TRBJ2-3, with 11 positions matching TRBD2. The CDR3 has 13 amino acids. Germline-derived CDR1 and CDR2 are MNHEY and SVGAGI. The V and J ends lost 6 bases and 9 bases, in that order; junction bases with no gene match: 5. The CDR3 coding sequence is TGTGCCAGCAGACTAGCGGGGGCCGGGACGCAGTATTTT. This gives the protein CASRLAGAGTQYF.

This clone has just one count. CDR3 DNA: TGTGCCAGCAGCTTGGGAGGGACGTACCAAGAGACCCAGTACTTC. This codes for CASSLGGTYQETQYF. The gene calls are TRBV7-9 and TRBJ2-5; 7 bases are shared with TRBD2. The ends lost 3 bases at V and 0 bases at J; junction bases unmatched: 4. Germline lookup yields CDR1 SEHNR and CDR2 FQNEAQ (reference sequence). The CDR3 extends over 15 amino acids.

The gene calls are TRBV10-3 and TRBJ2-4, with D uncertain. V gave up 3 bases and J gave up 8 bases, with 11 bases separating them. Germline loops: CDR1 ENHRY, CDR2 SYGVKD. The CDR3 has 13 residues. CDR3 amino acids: CAISEGDLDIQYF. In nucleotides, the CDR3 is TGTGCCATCAGTGAAGGAGATCTAGACATTCAGTACTTC.